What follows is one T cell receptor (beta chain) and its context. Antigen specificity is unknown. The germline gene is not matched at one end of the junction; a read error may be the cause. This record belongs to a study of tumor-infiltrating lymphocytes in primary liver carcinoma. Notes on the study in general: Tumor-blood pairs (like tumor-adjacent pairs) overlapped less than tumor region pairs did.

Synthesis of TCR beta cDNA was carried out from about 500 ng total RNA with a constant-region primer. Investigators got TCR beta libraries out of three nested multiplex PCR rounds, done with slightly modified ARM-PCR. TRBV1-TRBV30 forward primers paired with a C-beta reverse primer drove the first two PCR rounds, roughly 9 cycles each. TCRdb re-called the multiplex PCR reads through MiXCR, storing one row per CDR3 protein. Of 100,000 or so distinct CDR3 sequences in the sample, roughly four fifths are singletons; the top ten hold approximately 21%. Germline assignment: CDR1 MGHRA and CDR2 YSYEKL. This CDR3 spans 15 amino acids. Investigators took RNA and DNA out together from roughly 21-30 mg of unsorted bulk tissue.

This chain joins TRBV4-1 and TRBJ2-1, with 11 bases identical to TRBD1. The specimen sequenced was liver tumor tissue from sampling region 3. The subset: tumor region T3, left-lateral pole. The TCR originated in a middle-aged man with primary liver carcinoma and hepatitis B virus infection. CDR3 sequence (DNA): TGCGCCAGTAGCCAAGGACAGGGGGCTTGGAATGAGCAGTTATTC. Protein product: CASSQGQGAWNEQLF.